This TCR beta chain was sequenced during a study of T-cell reconstitution after alpha-beta-depleted transplantation in children. V gave up 5 bases and J gave up 7 bases, with 14 bases separating them. CDR3 length: 13 amino acids. Details on this clonotype: What it binds is unknown.

A TCRbeta library incorporating unique molecular identifiers was prepared. MiXCR was run by TCRdb on the PCR reads, yielding one entry per CDR3 protein. The sample has around 700,000 distinct CDR3 sequences, 10% to 15% seen once. Study results and caveats: The authors attributed T-cell counts and diversity one year after transplant mostly to newly produced T cells. Several hundred graft clones that had expanded were reportedly the source of alpha-beta T cells about two months after transplant. There were some patients whose high TCRbeta diversity at day 60 came from surviving recipient T cells and thymic progenitors.

This TCR derives from a girl aged 2-15 years with congenital amegakaryocytic thrombocytopenia, due to receive a stem cell transplant. V gene TRBV12-3 or TRBV12-4 combines with J gene TRBJ1-2; a weak D match, TRBD1 (5 bases). The sequences come from PBMCs, collected before TCRalphabeta/CD19-depleted stem cell transplant. The CDR3 region is CASSIGTALGYTF. DNA for the CDR3: TGTGCCAGCAGTATAGGGACGGCCCTTGGCTACACCTTC.